This T cell receptor beta chain comes out of a study of blood T cell repertoires in COVID-19. TCRdb's table, derived via immunoSEQ multiplex PCR, lists solely in-frame clones and lacks some. The sample has more than 250,000 clones; approximately 92% are singletons. The CDR3 runs to 13 residues. The germline V and J ends were trimmed by 3 bases and 9 bases, with 12 bases remaining between them. Germline-derived CDR1 and CDR2 are SGHTA and FQGNSA. The receptor was derived from a woman aged 25 to 45 who had recovered from COVID-19. Sequences were obtained from PBMCs or T cells enriched from blood (not recorded which). The chain combines TRBV7-2 with TRBJ1-5; D gene ambiguous. The CDR3, as DNA: TGTGCCAGCAGCTTTAAGGGCGGGCGGCCCCAGCATTTT. Amino acid sequence: CASSFKGGRPQHF.